The entry that follows covers one TCR beta chain sequence. Its antigen is not known. This record comes from a study of T cell responses to AZD1222 COVID-19 vaccine. Findings and caveats of the study: The study identified only a handful of AZD1222 recipients as seropositive at baseline.

The length of the CDR3 is 13 residues. Germline-derived CDR1 and CDR2 are SQVTM and ANQGSEA. The V gene end was trimmed by 6 bases and the J gene end by 7 bases; junction bases not matched to a gene: 5. Assay: immunoSEQ multiplex PCR; the TCRdb copy retains only in-frame clones and omits some. The table records 95,000 to 100,000 clones, roughly 87% of them present only once. Sequencing was performed on peripheral blood, taken on day 0 of AZD1222 vaccination. This clonotype was sampled from an adult in good health. This chain uses TRBV29-1 with TRBJ1-6, with 8 bases fitting TRBD1. Written as DNA, the CDR3 is TGCAGCGTCGGACAGGGAGGGAATTCACCCCTCCACTTT. Protein sequence: CSVGQGGNSPLHF.